What follows are 16 T cell receptor beta chains derived from one specimen sequenced in a study of blood T cell repertoires in COVID-19. TCRdb's copy holds only in-frame clones and misses some; the assay was immunoSEQ multiplex PCR. Among around 95,000 clones listed, about 90% were seen once. The source material was peripheral blood. These receptors were taken from a human donor in a cohort sampled during active COVID-19.

The chain uses TRBV19 and TRBJ1-1; TRBD1 agrees at 11 bases. CDR3 length: 17 residues. Per germline, CDR1 LNHDA and CDR2 SQIVND (reference sequence). Trimming took 3 bases from V and 7 from J; bases not matched to a gene: 13. This CDR3 reads CASSIDRTGGESGEAFF. The CDR3 nucleotides are TGTGCCAGTAGTATCGATCGGACAGGGGGCGAGAGTGGTGAAGCTTTCTTT.

The genes are TRBV9 and TRBJ1-4, with unresolved D. CDR3 length: 16 residues. The germline gives CDR1 SGDLS, CDR2 YYNGEE. Trimming cost V 4 bases and J 0 bases, with 13 bases left between them. The CDR3 region has the DNA TGTGCCAGCAGCAGAGATGTGGTTGCAACTAATGAAAAACTGTTTTTT. Protein: CASSRDVVATNEKLFF.

This chain joins TRBV7-9 and TRBJ2-3; no reliable D call. The CDR3 length is 11 residues. Per the germline V gene, CDR1 is SEHNR and CDR2 is FQNEAQ (reference sequence). Trimming removed 6 bases from V and 3 bases from J, with 4 bases in between. This CDR3 is CASRRTDTQYF. The CDR3 bases are TGTGCCAGCAGGCGGACAGATACGCAGTATTTT.

This clone was counted between two and nine times. The chain has TRBV11-3 and TRBJ2-2; 13 bases are shared with TRBD2. CDR3 size: 18 residues. Germline assignment: CDR1 SGHNT and CDR2 YENEEA. The trim removed 3 bases at V and 4 bases at J, leaving 8 bases unmatched. For the CDR3, the DNA is TGTGCCAGCAGCTTCCGGACTAGCGGGAGTAGTGGCACCGGGGAGCTGTTTTTT. Translation gives CASSFRTSGSSGTGELFF.

The V gene is TRBV18, the J gene TRBJ2-7, with TRBD2 matching 8 bases. CDR3 length: 14 amino acids. The germline gives CDR1 KGHSH, CDR2 LQKENI. J was trimmed by 1 base and V by 6 bases; bases with no gene match: 5. The CDR3 loop reads CASSRSGESYEQYF. CDR3 coding DNA: TGTGCCAGCTCCCGTAGCGGGGAATCCTACGAGCAGTACTTC.

This clone was detected a few times. This chain links TRBV6-1 with TRBJ2-2, with 7 bases aligning to TRBD1. The CDR3 contains 14 residues. The V gene's germline CDR1 is MNHNS and CDR2 SASEGT. V lost 2 bases and J lost 3; bases outside the gene matches: 0. The CDR3 DNA reads TGTGCCAGCAGTGAACAGGGGGACACCGGGGAGCTGTTTTTT. Protein: CASSEQGDTGELFF.

This clone was observed a handful of times. The chain links TRBV3-1 (or the pseudogene TRBV3-2) to TRBJ2-7; 9 nucleotides align to TRBD1. The V gene's germline CDR1 is LGHDT and CDR2 YNNKEL (reference sequence). This CDR3 is 12 amino acids long. The V and J ends lost 8 bases and 2 bases, in that order; junction bases with no gene match: 1. CDR3 loop: CASGQGPYEQYF. The CDR3 bases are TGTGCCAGCGGACAGGGGCCCTACGAGCAGTACTTC.

The sample holds one count of this clone. This chain uses TRBV5-6 with TRBJ1-6; 8 bases map to TRBD1. There are 14 residues in the CDR3. Germline CDR1 and CDR2: SGHDT and YYEEEE. V was pared by 2 bases and J by 10 bases, with 5 bases of the junction left unmatched. CDR3: CASSFGQGGSPLHF. The CDR3 DNA is TGTGCCAGCAGCTTTGGACAGGGCGGCTCACCCCTCCACTTT.

The V gene is TRBV6-6, the J gene TRBJ1-1; no reliable D call. CDR3 length equals 13 residues. Looked up from germline, CDR1 is MNHNY and CDR2 is SVGAGI (reference sequence). The germline V and J ends were trimmed by 5 bases and 1 base, with 8 bases remaining between them. CDR3 sequence: CASSTTANTEAFF. CDR3 DNA sequence: TGTGCCAGCAGTACTACGGCGAACACTGAAGCTTTCTTT.

CDR3 DNA: TGTGCCAGACGGGATCTTTCGGACAGGGGGCTATGGGTCAATCAGCCCCAGCATTTT. Translating it yields CARRDLSDRGLWVNQPQHF. The genes are TRBV7-4 and TRBJ1-5; TRBD1 aligns across 11 bases. The germline gives CDR1 SGHVT, CDR2 SQSDAQ. The CDR3 spans 19 residues. The V and J ends lost 9 bases and 3 bases, in that order; junction bases with no gene match: 19.

V gene TRBV5-4 combines with J gene TRBJ2-1; TRBD2 matches at 7 bases. CDR3 size: 14 residues. Per the germline V gene, CDR1 is SGHNT and CDR2 is YYREEE (reference sequence). Trimming at V came to 4 bases and at J to 7 bases, leaving 8 bases not matched to a gene. The DNA of the CDR3 is TGTGCCAGCAGCATGTGGAGCGGGACTAATGAGCAGTTCTTC. Amino acids: CASSMWSGTNEQFF.

V gene TRBV15 combines with J gene TRBJ2-5, with D uncertain. Germline CDR1 is LNHNV and CDR2 is YYDKDF (reference sequence). The V end lost 0 bases, the J end lost 5 bases, and 13 bases lay between the germline ends. The CDR3 sequence is 15 residues long. The CDR3 loop is CATSRDPLGVETQYF. The CDR3 nucleotides are TGTGCCACCAGCAGAGATCCCTTAGGAGTCGAGACCCAGTACTTC. The full variable domain, rest sourced from reference TRBV15 and TRBJ2-5, is DAMVIQNPRYQVTQFGKPVTLSCSQTLNHNVMYWYQQKSSQAPKLLFHYYDKDFNNEADTPDNFQSRRPNTSFCFLDIRSPGLGDTAMYLCATSRDPLGVETQYFGPGTRLLVL.

The V and J genes are TRBV7-2 and TRBJ1-1; D not resolved. The CDR3 totals 14 residues. Germline V gives CDR1 SGHTA, CDR2 FQGNSA. Trimming removed 0 bases at V and 4 bases at J, with 9 bases between. The CDR3 spells CASSLAVGVTEAFF. For the CDR3, the DNA is TGTGCCAGCAGCTTAGCTGTCGGGGTCACTGAAGCTTTCTTT.

As concerns this clone: The junction differs from germline at one of its ends, possibly a read error. The J gene is TRBJ2-1, the V gene TRBV19, with 8 nucleotides matching TRBD1. CDR1 and CDR2 (germline): LNHDA, SQIVND (reference sequence). This CDR3 region has 15 residues. The CDR3 loop is CASSIGQGLRYDQFF. DNA of the CDR3: TGTGCCAGTAGTATAGGACAGGGGTTGAGATATGACCAGTTCTTC.

In this sample, this clone is medium-sized. The chain combines TRBV27 with TRBJ2-2, with D possibly matching TRBD2 (5 bases). CDR1 and CDR2 from the germline V gene are MNHEY and SMNVEV (reference sequence). CDR3 size: 17 residues. Trimming stripped 2 bases from V and 7 bases from J, with 20 bases between. The CDR3 bases are TGTGCCAGCAGTTTACAAGAGGGCTTGAGAACGGGCGGGGAGCTGTTTTTT. This encodes CASSLQEGLRTGGELFF.

V usage is TRBV12-3 or TRBV12-4 and J usage is TRBJ1-2, with D maybe TRBD1 (5 bases). V was pared by 6 bases and J by 4 bases, with 12 bases between. The CDR3 is 13 amino acids. The CDR3 sequence: CASSPRGSYGYTF. In DNA form, the CDR3 reads TGTGCCAGCAGCCCTAGGGGAAGCTATGGCTACACCTTC.